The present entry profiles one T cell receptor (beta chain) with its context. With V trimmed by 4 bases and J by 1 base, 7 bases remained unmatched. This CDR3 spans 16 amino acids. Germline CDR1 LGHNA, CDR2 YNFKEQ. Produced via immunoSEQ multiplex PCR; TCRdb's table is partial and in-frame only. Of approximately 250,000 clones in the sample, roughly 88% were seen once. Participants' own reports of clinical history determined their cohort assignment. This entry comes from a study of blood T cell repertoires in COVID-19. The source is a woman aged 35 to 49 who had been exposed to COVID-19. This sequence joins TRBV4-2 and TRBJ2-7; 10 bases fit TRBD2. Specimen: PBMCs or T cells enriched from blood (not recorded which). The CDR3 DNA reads TGTGCCAGCAGCCCCACTAGCGGGGACCATTCCTACGAGCAGTACTTC. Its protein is CASSPTSGDHSYEQYF.